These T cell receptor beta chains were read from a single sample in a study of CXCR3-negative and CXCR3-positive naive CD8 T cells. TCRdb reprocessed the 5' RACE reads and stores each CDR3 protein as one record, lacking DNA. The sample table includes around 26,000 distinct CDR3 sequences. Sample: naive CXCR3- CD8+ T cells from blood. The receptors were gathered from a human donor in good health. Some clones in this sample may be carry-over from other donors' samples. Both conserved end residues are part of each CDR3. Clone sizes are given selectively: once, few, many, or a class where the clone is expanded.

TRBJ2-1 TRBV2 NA CASSPSRGLEQFF
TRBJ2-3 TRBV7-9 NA CASAERYTDTQYF
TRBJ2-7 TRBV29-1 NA CSVETGTSYEQYF
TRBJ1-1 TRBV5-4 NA CASSRGGTEAFF
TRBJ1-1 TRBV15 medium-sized CATSPGATEAFF
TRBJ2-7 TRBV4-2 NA CASSLETVGAYEQYF
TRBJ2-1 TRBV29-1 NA CSVDERGVNEQFF
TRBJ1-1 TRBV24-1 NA CATAGLSTEAFF
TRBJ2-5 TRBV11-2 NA CASSLVTAQETQYF
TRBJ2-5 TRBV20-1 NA CSASPLGSSPDPTQETQYF
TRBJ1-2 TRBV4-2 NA CASKTEDYGYTF
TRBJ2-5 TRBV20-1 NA CSARGGNRAQGPQETQYF
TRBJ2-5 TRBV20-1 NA CSARVAGRTQETQYF
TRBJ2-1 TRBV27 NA CASSFPPTSGSSYNEQFF
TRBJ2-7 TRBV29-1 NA CSATGDVGEQYF
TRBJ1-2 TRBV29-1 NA CSVLEGLVYGYTF
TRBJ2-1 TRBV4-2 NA CASSRVPTSGGGNEQFF
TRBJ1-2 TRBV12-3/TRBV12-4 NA CASSSPGSYAF
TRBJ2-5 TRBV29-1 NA CSVVAGPYQETQYF
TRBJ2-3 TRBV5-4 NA CASSSSLTDTQYF
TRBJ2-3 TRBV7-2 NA CASRSGATDTQYF
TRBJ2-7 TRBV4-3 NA CASSQDRYYVEQYF
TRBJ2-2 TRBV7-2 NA CASSYTDGTGELFF
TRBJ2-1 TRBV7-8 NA CASSPRGLAGGFSSYNEQFF
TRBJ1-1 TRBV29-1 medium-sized CSVAEGTESEAFF
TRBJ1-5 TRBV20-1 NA CSAKMAGVDQPQHF
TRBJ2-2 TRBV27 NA CASSMGGTSNTGELFF
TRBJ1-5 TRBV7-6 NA CASSLDWGNQPQHF
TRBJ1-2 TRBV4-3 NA CASSPLDSPIPYGYTF
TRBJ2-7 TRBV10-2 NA CASWETGEIYEQYF